This T cell receptor beta chain was captured by sequencing in a study of graft-versus-host responses after intestinal transplantation. Study as a whole: The whole recipient group had anti-thymocyte globulin induction followed by tacrolimus and steroids for about three years.

A remark on this clone: The antigen remains undetermined.

In germline, CDR1 is MNHEY, CDR2 SVGAGI. Trimming took off 4 bases at V and 2 bases at J, with 12 bases between the two ends. The CDR3 runs 15 residues. General study results and limits: The study associated peak circulating GvH clone levels with early post-transplant HvG declines.

The protocol was immunoSEQ multiplex PCR, while the TCRdb copy is restricted to in-frame clones and leaves out a portion. This table holds just under 90,000 clones, less than 90% found once. The chain links TRBV6-5 to TRBJ1-3; tentatively, D is TRBD1 (5 bases). This clonotype originated in a human donor who received an intestinal transplant. Sequencing used unstimulated CD8+ T cells sorted from spleen or lymph node cells, obtained before intestinal transplant. CDR3 region: CASSSSQGTGNTIYF. The CDR3 DNA reads TGTGCCAGCAGTTCCTCTCAGGGTACTGGAAACACCATATATTTT.